This TCR beta chain was recorded in a study of T cell responses to AZD1222 COVID-19 vaccine. Trimming left V 4 bases short and J 2 bases short, with 12 bases between. The CDR3 runs to 14 residues. Germline-derived CDR1 and CDR2 are SGHTS and YDEGEE. Generated by immunoSEQ multiplex PCR, the TCRdb table keeps only in-frame clones and is missing some. The sample carries about 150,000 clones, 90% recorded once. The rearrangement joins TRBV5-8 to TRBJ2-5; D is ambiguous. The sequencing here drew on peripheral blood, taken on day 0 of AZD1222 vaccination. The source of this sequence is an adult in good health. This CDR3 reads CASSLGRMQETQYF. CDR3 DNA: TGTGCCAGCAGCCTCGGACGGATGCAAGAGACCCAGTACTTC. The full variable domain, rest sourced from reference TRBV5-8 and TRBJ2-5, is EAGVTQSPTHLIKTRGQQATLRCSPISGHTSVYWYQQALGLGLQFLLWYDEGEERNRGNFPPRFSGRQFPNYSSELNVNALELEDSALYLCASSLGRMQETQYFGPGTRLLVL.